The following is a TCR beta chain sequence with its context. Its target is unknown. Researchers divided each subset's genomic DNA evenly across several immunoSEQ plates. The protocol was immunoSEQ multiplex PCR, while the TCRdb copy is restricted to in-frame clones and leaves out a portion. The sample has around 340,000 clones, roughly 70% seen once. This entry belongs to a study of shared clonotypes between healthy human individuals. Overall study context: The donor group consisted of a couple of women and three men, aged 18 to 49.

The CDR3 totals 16 residues. Trimming took 1 base from V and 10 from J; bases not matched to a gene: 14. Germline V gives CDR1 SGHRS, CDR2 YFSETQ. Findings of the study overall: Sharing across four donors was highest in naive CD4 (around 5%) and lowest in memory CD8 (around 0.4%).

The chain links TRBV5-1 to TRBJ2-1, with 7 bases fitting TRBD2. The sequenced material came from memory CD4+ T cells sorted from blood. Regarding subset: CD45RA-negative fraction. The clonotype originates from a man in his thirties or forties in good health. CDR3 DNA sequence: TGCGCCAGCAGCTTGATGACTAGCCGCAATAAGGAAGAGCAGTTCTTC. This translates into CASSLMTSRNKEEQFF.